The subject of this entry is one T cell receptor (beta chain). The method was immunoSEQ multiplex PCR; TCRdb's version includes in-frame clones alone and lacks a portion of them. The data contain a few hundred thousand clones, more than 70% of them singletons. This sample is drawn from a study of blood T cell repertoires in COVID-19. Study details: The United States, Italy and Spain provided the acute and convalescent COVID-19 samples. From T cells, B-cell-depleted T cells, or PBMCs came the material, which was cDNA or gDNA.

Enrolment of Seattle patients took place during active infection, and they were followed longitudinally. The length of the CDR3 is 14 residues. The V gene's germline CDR1 is SGHNT and CDR2 YENEEA. Unmatched junction bases numbered 8, after V lost 5 bases and J lost 7 bases. The chain joins TRBV11-3 to TRBJ2-1; 7 positions match TRBD1. The specimen was peripheral blood. The receptor was isolated from a woman aged 25 to 39 with COVID-19, enrolled during active disease. CDR3 protein: CASSLKGTVNEQFF. In DNA, the CDR3 is TGTGCCAGCAGCCTAAAGGGGACAGTGAATGAGCAGTTCTTC. The full variable domain, rest sourced from reference TRBV11-3 and TRBJ2-1, is EAGVVQSPRYKIIEKKQPVAFWCNPISGHNTLYWYLQNLGQGPELLIRYENEEAVDDSQLPKDRFSAERLKGVDSTLKIQPAELGDSAVYLCASSLKGTVNEQFFGPGTRLTVL.